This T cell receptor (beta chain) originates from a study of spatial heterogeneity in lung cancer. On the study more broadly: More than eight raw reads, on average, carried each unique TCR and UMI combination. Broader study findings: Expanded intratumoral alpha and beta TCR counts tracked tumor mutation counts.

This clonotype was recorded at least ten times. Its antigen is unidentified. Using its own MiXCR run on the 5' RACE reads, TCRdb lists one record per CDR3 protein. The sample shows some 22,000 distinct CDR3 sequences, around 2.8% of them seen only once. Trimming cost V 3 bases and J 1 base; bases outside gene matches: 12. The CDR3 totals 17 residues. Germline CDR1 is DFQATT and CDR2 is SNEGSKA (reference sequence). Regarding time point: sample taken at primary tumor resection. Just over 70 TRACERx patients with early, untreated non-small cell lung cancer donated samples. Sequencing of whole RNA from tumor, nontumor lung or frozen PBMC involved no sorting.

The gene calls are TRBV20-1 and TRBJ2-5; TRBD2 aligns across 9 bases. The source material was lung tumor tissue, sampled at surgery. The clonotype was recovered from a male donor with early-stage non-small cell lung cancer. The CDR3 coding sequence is TGCAGTGCTAGTGCCTATGGCGGGAGGGAGCCCCAAGAGACCCAGTACTTC. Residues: CSASAYGGREPQETQYF.